This T cell receptor beta chain was identified in a study of T cell responses to AZD1222 COVID-19 vaccine. Study summary: Researchers grouped second doses given at about 4 or about 12 weeks into one pool.

Germline lookup yields CDR1 LNHDA and CDR2 SQIVND (reference sequence). The trim removed 1 base at V and 5 bases at J, leaving 5 bases unmatched. This CDR3 contains 15 residues. Study-wide results and limits: Regions left unmutated in variants are reportedly the target of nearly half of spike-specific TCRs. Most donors were white British and more were female, and clonal diversity was possibly underestimated. No day 14 peak samples; only post-peak repertoires were characterized.

Generated by immunoSEQ multiplex PCR, the TCRdb table keeps only in-frame clones and is missing some. The sample holds under 150,000 clones, around 90% seen once. In the case of this clone: The antigen remains unidentified.

The receptor was derived from an adult in good health. Sequencing was performed on peripheral blood, taken on day 0 of AZD1222 vaccination. The chain carries TRBV19 and TRBJ2-5; 9 nucleotides agree with TRBD1. The CDR3 loop is CASSIGNRGPETQYF. CDR3 in DNA: TGTGCCAGTAGTATAGGGAACAGGGGGCCGGAGACCCAGTACTTC.